The clone carrying this T cell receptor beta chain has just one count. This sample was taken from a study of blood T cell repertoires in COVID-19. Methods used by the authors: For nucleated cells, counts were estimated from reference gene primer amplification. The assay was immunoSEQ multiplex PCR, and TCRdb's table has in-frame clones only and misses some. V, J and clone size reflect that table, while D and trimming were determined from the DNA. Of 260,000 or so clones in the sample, 83% are singletons; the top ten hold about 5.7%. V dropped 2 bases and J dropped 4; count of bases not matched to a gene: 5. Germline loops: CDR1 MNHEY, CDR2 SVGAGI. The CDR3 covers 16 residues.

Sequenced: peripheral blood. This clonotype originated in a man older than 75 with acute or convalescent COVID-19. The V gene is TRBV6-5, the J gene TRBJ2-2, with 9 bases identical to TRBD1. The CDR3 region has the DNA TGTGCCAGCAGTTACGGGGTGGGACAGGGCACCGGGGAGCTGTTTTTT. As protein: CASSYGVGQGTGELFF.